A selection of T cell receptor beta chains follows, all from one sample in a study of T-cell reconstitution after alpha-beta-depleted transplantation in children. TCRdb ran MiXCR on the PCR reads and lists one entry per CDR3 protein. Of 780,000 or so distinct CDR3 sequences in the sample, around 17% were seen once. Sample: PBMCs, mostly from graft donor cells, taken 360 days after TCRalphabeta/CD19-depleted stem cell transplant. All receptors derive from a male patient between 10 and 17 years old who had a stem cell transplant for acute lymphoblastic leukemia, so the T cells may come from the graft donor. Both conserved end residues are part of each CDR3. The order of the fields is V gene, D gene, J gene, clone size, CDR3 protein. A D gene is named only where the DNA matches it firmly. Rows may omit the clone size; those that give it use once, few, many or a size class.

TRBV10-3	TRBD1	TRBJ1-6	-	CAISETAGGYSPLHF
TRBV12-3/TRBV12-4	-	TRBJ1-5	few	CASSPWGSPNQPQHF
TRBV5-1	-	TRBJ1-5	-	CASRPSKGRKISNQPQHF
TRBV5-1	-	TRBJ1-1	few	CASSSITGDNTEAFF
TRBV19	-	TRBJ2-7	-	CASSMILAYEQYF
TRBV12-3/TRBV12-4	TRBD2	TRBJ2-1	-	CASKISAGGYYSEQFF
TRBV7-9	-	TRBJ2-1	many	CASSLVPSRDNEQFF
TRBV18	-	TRBJ2-3	many	CASFPGLGRWTDTQYF
TRBV5-1	-	TRBJ1-5	few	CASSLIAGNQPQHF
TRBV11-3	TRBD2	TRBJ2-1	once	CASSLDFLAGSNEQFF
TRBV29-1	-	TRBJ2-1	few	CSVDSLDGFREGEQFF
TRBV20-1	TRBD1	TRBJ2-3	once	CSATGRTGIHTDTQYF
TRBV18	TRBD1	TRBJ2-3	-	CASSPPRTGADTQYF
TRBV7-9	-	TRBJ2-1	-	CASRSGVLRLGGDEQFF
TRBV7-9	TRBD2	TRBJ2-1	many	CASSFPTSGSASYNEQFF
TRBV5-1	TRBD2	TRBJ2-3	few	CASSGLLLAESTDTQYF
TRBV25-1	-	TRBJ2-7	many	CASNSGTLFHEQYF
TRBV24-1	-	TRBJ1-2	-	CATSDLRRETNYGYTF
TRBV12-3/TRBV12-4	-	TRBJ2-1	few	CASRKRAPGHNEQFF
TRBV3-1	-	TRBJ2-7	-	CASSQDRPFGYEQYF
TRBV30	TRBD2	TRBJ2-7	few	CAWRSSSGDEQYF
TRBV10-3	-	TRBJ2-1	-	CAISDLTGRVYNEQFF
TRBV5-1	TRBD2	TRBJ2-3	few	CASSPGLAGFPDTQYF
TRBV7-9	TRBD1	TRBJ2-7	few	CASSLRGGQLHYEQYF
TRBV6-1	-	TRBJ2-2	-	CASRVNPRAYTGELFF
TRBV5-1	-	TRBJ1-5	many	CASSLAGDNQPQHF
TRBV20-1	TRBD2	TRBJ2-3	few	CSEYLAGGPDTQYF
TRBV9	TRBD1	TRBJ1-1	few	CASSAGQGPLRAFF
TRBV7-3	TRBD1	TRBJ1-4	-	CASSARQGPNEKLFF
TRBV24-1	-	TRBJ2-1	-	CATSDYGTLNEQFF
TRBV12-3/TRBV12-4	TRBD1	TRBJ1-3	few	CASSGQAVGNTIYF
TRBV5-1	-	TRBJ2-7	few	CASTGPPLAREQYF
TRBV12-3/TRBV12-4	TRBD2	TRBJ2-3	many	CASSLGLAGTMRTDTQYF
TRBV20-1	-	TRBJ1-5	-	CSARDQRVGSNQPQHF
TRBV2	TRBD2	TRBJ2-2	-	CASSPGRERTGELFF
TRBV7-9	-	TRBJ2-1	many	CASSLPGRNEQFF
TRBV20-1	TRBD1	TRBJ1-6	-	CSARAERRTGKSPLHF
TRBV3-1	-	TRBJ2-7	-	CASKPRDSSYEQYF
TRBV12-2	-	TRBJ2-1	-	CASRLCGTYMGTYNEQFF
TRBV12-3/TRBV12-4	-	TRBJ2-7	-	CASSLGAWGYSSYEQYF